The TCR beta chain under discussion was sequenced for a study of T cells in Graves' hyperthyroidism and ophthalmopathy. Amplified TCR beta CDR3 regions came from RNA transcripts. Carried out on the TCR CDR3, a first-round RT-PCR used the HTBI primer set. MiXCR, run by TCRdb on the multiplex PCR reads, gives a single entry per CDR3 protein. The data contain some 350,000 distinct CDR3 sequences, 13% to 15% of them singletons. PBMCs were obtained from about 9 ml fresh peripheral blood. This CDR3 contains 15 residues. Looked up from germline, CDR1 is DFQATT and CDR2 is SNEGSKA (reference sequence). The V end was cut by 6 bases, the J end by 0 bases, with 15 bases between. In this sample, this clonotype turned up a few times.

This clonotype was obtained from a woman aged 55-70 years with Graves' ophthalmopathy. The genes are TRBV20-1 and TRBJ2-4, with D unresolved. Sequencing was done on a sample of blood. The CDR3 sequence: CSAFPIGLAKNIQYF. CDR3 nucleotides: TGCAGTGCGTTCCCTATCGGCCTAGCCAAAAACATTCAGTACTTC.